Listed below are T cell receptor beta chains from one sample, sequenced in a study of beta chain features in type 1 diabetes. Using immunoSEQ multiplex PCR, the repertoire was profiled, and TCRdb retains in-frame clones only, with some absent. The sample shows fewer than 500,000 clones, roughly 14% of them seen only once. Sequencing input: naive CD4+ T cells from blood. The receptors originated from a young man in good health. CDR3s include the opening cysteine and the closing phenylalanine or tryptophan. The order of the fields is clone size, D gene, V gene, J gene, CDR3 DNA, CDR3 protein. The D gene is left open where the match is weak. The listing skips clone size in some rows; elsewhere it reads once, few, many or a size class.

clone_size: -
d_call: TRBD2
v_call: TRBV9
j_call: TRBJ2-4
cdr3_nt: TGTGCCAGCAGCGTAGTGGCGGGAGAAGGTATAAACATTCAGTACTTC
cdr3_aa: CASSVVAGEGINIQYF

clone_size: -
d_call: -
v_call: TRBV30
j_call: TRBJ1-5
cdr3_nt: TGTGCCTGGAGTCTCGCTAGACAGCCCCAGCATTTT
cdr3_aa: CAWSLARQPQHF

clone_size: -
d_call: TRBD1
v_call: TRBV29-1
j_call: TRBJ2-5
cdr3_nt: TGCAGCGTCGCCGGGACAGGATCTCGAGAGACCCAGTACTTC
cdr3_aa: CSVAGTGSRETQYF

clone_size: few
d_call: TRBD2
v_call: TRBV5-1
j_call: TRBJ2-1
cdr3_nt: TGCGCCAGCAGCTTAGGACTAGCGGGAGACAATGAGCAGTTCTTC
cdr3_aa: CASSLGLAGDNEQFF

clone_size: -
d_call: -
v_call: TRBV10-3
j_call: TRBJ1-2
cdr3_nt: TGTGCCATCAGTGAGGGACTCTTAGCGAGCTACACCTTC
cdr3_aa: CAISEGLLASYTF

clone_size: -
d_call: -
v_call: TRBV29-1
j_call: TRBJ1-2
cdr3_nt: TGCAGCAGCCGGGACGGAGACTATGGCTACACCTTC
cdr3_aa: CSSRDGDYGYTF

clone_size: few
d_call: -
v_call: TRBV15
j_call: TRBJ2-2
cdr3_nt: TGTGCCACCGGATTCCGAGGGGGCACCGGGGAGCTGTTTTTT
cdr3_aa: CATGFRGGTGELFF

clone_size: few
d_call: -
v_call: TRBV5-1
j_call: TRBJ2-1
cdr3_nt: TGCGCCAGCAGCTTGAGTACCTACAATGAGCAGTTCTTC
cdr3_aa: CASSLSTYNEQFF

clone_size: -
d_call: -
v_call: TRBV4-3
j_call: TRBJ1-2
cdr3_nt: TGCGCCAGCAGCCAAGATACAGTGTCGGGAGGCTACACCTTC
cdr3_aa: CASSQDTVSGGYTF

clone_size: few
d_call: -
v_call: TRBV10-3
j_call: TRBJ2-3
cdr3_nt: TGTGCCATCACGAGGGACAAAACACACACAGATACGCAGTATTTT
cdr3_aa: CAITRDKTHTDTQYF

clone_size: -
d_call: TRBD1
v_call: TRBV7-3
j_call: TRBJ2-5
cdr3_nt: TGTGCCAGCAGCTCAGGGGGCGACGAGACCCAGTACTTC
cdr3_aa: CASSSGGDETQYF

clone_size: few
d_call: -
v_call: TRBV25-1
j_call: TRBJ1-6
cdr3_nt: TGTGCCAGCAGTGTCACCGGGACAAATAATTCACCCCTCCACTTT
cdr3_aa: CASSVTGTNNSPLHF

clone_size: -
d_call: -
v_call: TRBV7-9
j_call: TRBJ2-3
cdr3_nt: TGTGCCAGCAGCTTTGGGGAGGCGAGCACAGATACGCAGTATTTT
cdr3_aa: CASSFGEASTDTQYF

clone_size: -
d_call: TRBD2
v_call: TRBV18
j_call: TRBJ2-1
cdr3_nt: TGTGCCAGCTCACCGGGTAGCGGGGGTAATGAGCAGTTCTTC
cdr3_aa: CASSPGSGGNEQFF

clone_size: few
d_call: -
v_call: TRBV25-1
j_call: TRBJ2-3
cdr3_nt: TGTGCCAGCGGATGGGCAGATACGCAGTATTTT
cdr3_aa: CASGWADTQYF

clone_size: -
d_call: TRBD2
v_call: TRBV27
j_call: TRBJ2-1
cdr3_nt: TGTGCCAGCAGTTTATTAGGGGGACTAGCGGGTCTCAATGAGCAGTTCTTC
cdr3_aa: CASSLLGGLAGLNEQFF

clone_size: few
d_call: TRBD1
v_call: TRBV6-1
j_call: TRBJ1-6
cdr3_nt: TGTGCCAGCACCCAAGGACAGGGTAACTCACCCCTCCACTTT
cdr3_aa: CASTQGQGNSPLHF

clone_size: few
d_call: -
v_call: TRBV20-1
j_call: TRBJ2-1
cdr3_nt: TGCAGTGCTGCTCAAACAAATGAGCAGTTCTTC
cdr3_aa: CSAAQTNEQFF

clone_size: -
d_call: -
v_call: TRBV7-2
j_call: TRBJ2-3
cdr3_nt: TGTGCCAGCAGCCGGGTTGGGTTCGCAGCGAGCACAGATACGCAGTATTTT
cdr3_aa: CASSRVGFAASTDTQYF

clone_size: -
d_call: -
v_call: TRBV27
j_call: TRBJ1-6
cdr3_nt: TGTGCCAGCAGTCCATGGGCGGCGGGGGAGAATTCACCCCTCCACTTT
cdr3_aa: CASSPWAAGENSPLHF

clone_size: -
d_call: -
v_call: TRBV7-9
j_call: TRBJ1-2
cdr3_nt: TGTGCCAGCAGCCCGGACGGAATGTACTATGGCTACACCTTC
cdr3_aa: CASSPDGMYYGYTF

clone_size: -
d_call: -
v_call: TRBV29-1
j_call: TRBJ1-1
cdr3_nt: TGCAGCGTGGGTCGTAGCTCCGGGAGGGGCACTGAAGCTTTCTTT
cdr3_aa: CSVGRSSGRGTEAFF

clone_size: few
d_call: -
v_call: TRBV7-3
j_call: TRBJ2-1
cdr3_nt: TGTGCCAGCAGTACGGACGGATACAATGAGCAGTTCTTC
cdr3_aa: CASSTDGYNEQFF

clone_size: few
d_call: -
v_call: TRBV2
j_call: TRBJ2-1
cdr3_nt: TGTGCCAGCACTGGGGCCAGTCTTCATGAGCAGTTCTTC
cdr3_aa: CASTGASLHEQFF

clone_size: few
d_call: TRBD1
v_call: TRBV10-3
j_call: TRBJ2-7
cdr3_nt: TGTGCCGCCGGACAGGTTATGGCTTCCTACGAGCAGTACTTC
cdr3_aa: CAAGQVMASYEQYF

clone_size: -
d_call: -
v_call: TRBV9
j_call: TRBJ1-2
cdr3_nt: TGTGCCAGCAGCGTCCCAGGAGGCTACACCTTC
cdr3_aa: CASSVPGGYTF

clone_size: few
d_call: -
v_call: TRBV5-1
j_call: TRBJ2-5
cdr3_nt: TGCGCCAGCAGCCCGTTTTCGGGGGAGACCCAGTACTTC
cdr3_aa: CASSPFSGETQYF

clone_size: -
d_call: TRBD1
v_call: TRBV2
j_call: TRBJ1-1
cdr3_nt: TGTGCCAGCAGTGAAGTTGGGACAGGAGTGAACACTGAAGCTTTCTTT
cdr3_aa: CASSEVGTGVNTEAFF

clone_size: -
d_call: -
v_call: TRBV5-4
j_call: TRBJ1-5
cdr3_nt: TGTGCCAGCAGCTTGGCAGGGAACCAGCCCCAGCATTTT
cdr3_aa: CASSLAGNQPQHF

clone_size: -
d_call: -
v_call: TRBV7-6
j_call: TRBJ2-5
cdr3_nt: TGTGCCAGCAGCTTTACAGGGGCGGGGGAGACCCAGTACTTC
cdr3_aa: CASSFTGAGETQYF

clone_size: few
d_call: -
v_call: TRBV2
j_call: TRBJ1-5
cdr3_nt: TGTGCCAGCAGTGAAGAGGGTGTTCAGCCCCAGCATTTT
cdr3_aa: CASSEEGVQPQHF

clone_size: few
d_call: -
v_call: TRBV11-2
j_call: TRBJ1-1
cdr3_nt: TGTGCCAGCAGCTTGTGGGCTGAAGCTTTCTTT
cdr3_aa: CASSLWAEAFF

clone_size: many
d_call: -
v_call: TRBV4-3
j_call: TRBJ2-4
cdr3_nt: TGCGCCAGCAGCCAAGATGTCATGGGAGGAAACATTCAGTACTTC
cdr3_aa: CASSQDVMGGNIQYF

clone_size: few
d_call: -
v_call: TRBV11-2
j_call: TRBJ2-3
cdr3_nt: TGTGCCAGCAGCCCTAGGGGTACAGATACGCAGTATTTT
cdr3_aa: CASSPRGTDTQYF

clone_size: few
d_call: -
v_call: TRBV14
j_call: TRBJ2-5
cdr3_nt: TGTGCCAGCAGCCAAGAACGCGGGACAGAGACCCAGTACTTC
cdr3_aa: CASSQERGTETQYF

clone_size: many
d_call: -
v_call: TRBV7-9
j_call: TRBJ2-5
cdr3_nt: TGTGCCAGCAGCTTAGGTATACAGTCAGAGACCCAGTACTTC
cdr3_aa: CASSLGIQSETQYF

clone_size: few
d_call: -
v_call: TRBV19
j_call: TRBJ2-5
cdr3_nt: TGTGCCAGTAGTATGGAAGAGACCCAGTACTTC
cdr3_aa: CASSMEETQYF

clone_size: -
d_call: -
v_call: TRBV5-1
j_call: TRBJ2-3
cdr3_nt: TGCGCCAGCAGCTTGAGGACGGGAGCGGATACGCAGTATTTT
cdr3_aa: CASSLRTGADTQYF

clone_size: -
d_call: -
v_call: TRBV7-2
j_call: TRBJ1-2
cdr3_nt: TGTGCCAGCAGCTTAGTCTTGACAAGTAACTATGGCTACACCTTC
cdr3_aa: CASSLVLTSNYGYTF

clone_size: few
d_call: TRBD1
v_call: TRBV5-6
j_call: TRBJ2-5
cdr3_nt: TGTGCCAGCAGCAAGCTCGGGACAGGGTCTACGGAGACCCAGTACTTC
cdr3_aa: CASSKLGTGSTETQYF

clone_size: few
d_call: -
v_call: TRBV19
j_call: TRBJ2-2
cdr3_nt: TGTGCCAGTAGTACTAGTCCGAACACCGGGGAGCTGTTTTTT
cdr3_aa: CASSTSPNTGELFF

clone_size: few
d_call: -
v_call: TRBV7-9
j_call: TRBJ1-1
cdr3_nt: TGTGCCAGCAGCTTCGGCAGGGGATGGGACACTGAAGCTTTCTTT
cdr3_aa: CASSFGRGWDTEAFF

clone_size: -
d_call: -
v_call: TRBV6-5
j_call: TRBJ2-3
cdr3_nt: TGTGCCAGCAGTCAACTTCAGGGCACGCAGTATTTT
cdr3_aa: CASSQLQGTQYF

clone_size: few
d_call: TRBD1
v_call: TRBV6-4
j_call: TRBJ1-1
cdr3_nt: TGTGCCAGCAGACACCGGGACAGGGGGCGGACCACTGAAGCTTTCTTT
cdr3_aa: CASRHRDRGRTTEAFF

clone_size: few
d_call: -
v_call: TRBV30
j_call: TRBJ1-4
cdr3_nt: TGTTCCTGGAAGGAGACAGGAACAATTTCAGAACTGTTTTTT
cdr3_aa: CSWKETGTISELFF

clone_size: few
d_call: TRBD2
v_call: TRBV29-1
j_call: TRBJ2-3
cdr3_nt: TGCAGCGTTACGAAGGATGCGGGAGGGGTAGATACGCAGTATTTT
cdr3_aa: CSVTKDAGGVDTQYF

clone_size: -
d_call: -
v_call: TRBV11-2
j_call: TRBJ2-3
cdr3_nt: TGTGCCAGCAGCTTAACATCCCGGGTGACAGATACGCAGTATTTT
cdr3_aa: CASSLTSRVTDTQYF

clone_size: -
d_call: TRBD2
v_call: TRBV7-2
j_call: TRBJ2-5
cdr3_nt: TGTGCCAGCAGCACCCAGCGGGGGGGGCAAGAGACCCAGTACTTC
cdr3_aa: CASSTQRGGQETQYF

clone_size: -
d_call: -
v_call: TRBV6-5
j_call: TRBJ1-3
cdr3_nt: TGTGCCAGCAGTTACGGAACCGGGACCGAGAGATCCATATATTTT
cdr3_aa: CASSYGTGTERSIYF

clone_size: -
d_call: -
v_call: TRBV4-3
j_call: TRBJ2-2
cdr3_nt: TGCGCCAGCAGCCAAGATTCCAGGGACACCGGGGAGCTGTTTTTT
cdr3_aa: CASSQDSRDTGELFF

clone_size: -
d_call: -
v_call: TRBV5-4
j_call: TRBJ2-3
cdr3_nt: TGTGCCAGCAGCTCGGGAACTTATAACACAGATACGCAGTATTTT
cdr3_aa: CASSSGTYNTDTQYF

clone_size: many
d_call: -
v_call: TRBV14
j_call: TRBJ2-5
cdr3_nt: TGTGCCAGCAGCCAAGTCCCCGCTGCCCAGTACTTC
cdr3_aa: CASSQVPAAQYF

clone_size: -
d_call: -
v_call: TRBV10-3
j_call: TRBJ2-1
cdr3_nt: TGTGCCATCAGTGAGCCGACCTACAATGAGCAGTTCTTC
cdr3_aa: CAISEPTYNEQFF

clone_size: few
d_call: -
v_call: TRBV19
j_call: TRBJ2-7
cdr3_nt: TGTGCCAGTAGAGGAACAGGGAACCCCTACGAGCAGTACTTC
cdr3_aa: CASRGTGNPYEQYF